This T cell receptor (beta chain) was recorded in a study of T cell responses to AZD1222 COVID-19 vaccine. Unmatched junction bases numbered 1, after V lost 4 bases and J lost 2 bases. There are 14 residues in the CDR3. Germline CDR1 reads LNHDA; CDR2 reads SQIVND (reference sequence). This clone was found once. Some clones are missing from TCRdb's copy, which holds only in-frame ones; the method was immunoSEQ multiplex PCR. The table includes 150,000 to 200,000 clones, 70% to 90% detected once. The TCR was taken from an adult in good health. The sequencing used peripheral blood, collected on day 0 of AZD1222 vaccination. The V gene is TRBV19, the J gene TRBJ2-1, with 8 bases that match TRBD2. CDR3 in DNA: TGTGCCAGTAGTAACGGGGGGGCCTACAATGAGCAGTTCTTC. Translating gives CASSNGGAYNEQFF.